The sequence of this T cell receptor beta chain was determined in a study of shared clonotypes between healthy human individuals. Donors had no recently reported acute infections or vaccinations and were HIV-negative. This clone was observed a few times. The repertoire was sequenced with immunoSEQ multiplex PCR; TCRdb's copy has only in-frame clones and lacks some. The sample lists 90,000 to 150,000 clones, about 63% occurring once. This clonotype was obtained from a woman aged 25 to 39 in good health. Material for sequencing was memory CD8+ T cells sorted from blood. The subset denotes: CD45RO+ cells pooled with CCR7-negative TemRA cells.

The CDR3 loop reads CASSSRTVTSGNTIYF. CDR3 DNA: TGTGCCAGCAGCTCGAGGACAGTCACCTCTGGAAACACCATATATTTT. The rearrangement joins TRBV11-2 to TRBJ1-3; D is perhaps TRBD1 (6 bases). Germline V CDR1 and CDR2: SGHAT, FQNNGV. CDR3 length: 16 amino acids. The germline V and J ends were trimmed by 4 bases and 0 bases, with 13 bases remaining between them.